Detailed here is one T cell receptor (beta chain). The record originates from a study of blood T cell repertoires in COVID-19. Overall study context: Collection of acute and convalescent COVID-19 samples took place in the United States, Italy and Spain. PBMCs, B-cell-depleted T cells, or T cells provided the cDNA or gDNA that made up the material.

The CDR3 spans 17 residues. In the original processing: Estimated nucleated cell counts came from reference gene primer amplification. Measured with immunoSEQ multiplex PCR; TCRdb has only the in-frame clones, and not every one. That table is the source of V, J and clone size, and D and trimming were worked out from the DNA. The profile shows some 190,000 clones, about four fifths of them singletons. What was sequenced was peripheral blood. The source is a man aged 55 to 70 with acute or convalescent COVID-19. The V and J genes are TRBV21-1 and TRBJ1-2; no DNA check was done on the table's D call, TRBD1. TRBV21-1 is a listed pseudogene. The CDR3: CASTLKKNRGPIGGYTF. The CDR3 DNA reads as TGTGCCAGCACCTTGAAAAAGAACAGGGGGCCGATCGGTGGCTACACCTTC.